What follows are 19 T cell receptor beta chains derived from one specimen sequenced in a study of T-cell reconstitution after alpha-beta-depleted transplantation in children. It was with unique molecular identifiers that the TCRbeta library was prepared. Each CDR3 protein is one row after TCRdb ran MiXCR on the PCR reads. The sample carries 450,000 to 600,000 distinct CDR3 sequences, about a sixth recorded once. The sequencing used PBMCs from the stem cell graft donor, collected from the stem cell graft. These receptors all come from a human donor who donated a stem cell graft to a child with acute lymphoblastic leukemia.

This CDR3 reads CASSQESFTGTGELFF. CDR3 sequence (DNA): TGCGCCAGCAGCCAAGAGAGTTTTACGGGGACCGGGGAGCTGTTTTTT. V usage is TRBV4-1 and J usage is TRBJ2-2; a weak D match, TRBD2 (5 bases). CDR1 MGHRA and CDR2 YSYEKL come from the germline V gene. This CDR3 contains 16 residues. The ends were cut back, 0 bases at V and 5 bases at J, with 13 bases in the middle.

This clonotype turned up a few times. The chain recombines TRBV11-2 with TRBJ1-1; the D gene is possibly TRBD1 (6 bases). Germline V gene data show CDR1 as SGHAT and CDR2 as FQNNGV. This CDR3 contains 15 residues. V was cut by 1 base and J by 3 bases, with 12 bases left in between. This CDR3 is CASSLVEGDYTEAFF. The CDR3, as DNA: TGTGCCAGCAGCTTAGTAGAGGGGGACTACACTGAAGCTTTCTTT.

This clonotype turned up a few times. The CDR3 DNA is TGTGCCAGTAGTAAAGTCACTCGGGATGGAGATACGCAGTATTTT. Translating it yields CASSKVTRDGDTQYF. This chain links TRBV19 with TRBJ2-3; possible D gene TRBD2, 5 bases. This CDR3 has 15 residues. From germline, CDR1 is LNHDA and CDR2 SQIVND (reference sequence). V was clipped by 4 bases and J by 5 bases, with 16 bases between them.

V gene TRBV20-1 combines with J gene TRBJ1-2, with 9 positions matching TRBD1. Germline CDR1 DFQATT, CDR2 SNEGSKA (reference sequence). The CDR3 loop spans 16 amino acids. The junction had 12 bases not matched to a gene; V was cut back by 6 bases and J by 1 base. The DNA for the CDR3 is TGCAGTGCCCTTACAGGGGGCAGATCCTTTAACTATGGCTACACCTTC. It yields the protein CSALTGGRSFNYGYTF.

This clonotype turned up a few times. The J gene is TRBJ2-7, the V gene TRBV20-1, with TRBD1 as a possible D gene (5 bases). Germline assignment: CDR1 DFQATT and CDR2 SNEGSKA (reference sequence). Trimming removed 0 bases at V and 5 bases at J, with 14 bases between. This CDR3 has 14 amino acids. In DNA form, the CDR3 reads TGCAGTGCTAGAGATTTAGCAGGGCTTCACGAGCAGTACTTC. Encoded protein: CSARDLAGLHEQYF.

This chain links TRBV29-1 with TRBJ1-5; D call uncertain. The V end was cut by 4 bases, the J end by 5 bases, with 15 bases between. The CDR3 contains 14 residues. Germline loops: CDR1 SQVTM, CDR2 ANQGSEA. Written as DNA, the CDR3 is TGCAGCGTTGCCAACCCTGGATTTGATCAGCCCCAGCATTTT. Protein: CSVANPGFDQPQHF.

This clonotype was observed a few times. The chain carries TRBV5-1 and TRBJ2-2; D might be TRBD2 (6 bases). The V end lost 0 bases, the J end lost 9 bases, and 12 bases lay between the germline ends. CDR3 length: 14 residues. Germline assignment: CDR1 SGHRS and CDR2 YFSETQ. This chain's CDR3 is CASSLAGGFRELFF. CDR3 nucleotides: TGCGCCAGCAGCTTGGCCGGGGGTTTCAGGGAGCTGTTTTTT. The complete variable domain, with remaining parts taken from reference TRBV5-1 and TRBJ2-2, reads KAGVTQTPRYLIKTRGQQVTLSCSPISGHRSVSWYQQTPGQGLQFLFEYFSETQRNKGNFPGRFSGRQFSNSRSEMNVSTLELGDSALYLCASSLAGGFRELFFGEGSRLTVL.

This clonotype was picked up a small number of times. The rearrangement joins TRBV27 to TRBJ1-5, with 9 positions matching TRBD1. Unmatched junction bases numbered 9, after V lost 5 bases and J lost 1 base. There are 17 residues in the CDR3. Germline V gene lookup returns CDR1 MNHEY and CDR2 SMNVEV (reference sequence). The CDR3: CASSPWTGAVSNQPQHF. The CDR3 DNA is TGTGCCAGCAGTCCCTGGACAGGGGCCGTCAGCAATCAGCCCCAGCATTTT.

This clonotype was observed a handful of times. V is TRBV29-1 and J is TRBJ1-1; D is unresolved. Trimming removed 4 bases at V and 6 bases at J, with 12 bases between. CDR1 and CDR2 (germline): SQVTM, ANQGSEA. The CDR3 loop spans 12 amino acids. CDR3 bases: TGCAGCGTTGGCGAGGGTATGTCTGAAGCTTTCTTT. Translated: CSVGEGMSEAFF.

This clonotype was recorded a few times. The DNA for the CDR3 is TGTGCCAGCAGTTACTCGAAGGGGAGTTTGGTCTACGAGCAGTACTTC. Translation gives CASSYSKGSLVYEQYF. This chain connects TRBV6-5 to TRBJ2-7, with D perhaps given as TRBD1 or TRBD2 (5 bases each). V lost 0 bases and J 3 bases, leaving 15 bases between the germline ends. This CDR3 has 16 residues. Germline V gene sequence: CDR1 MNHEY, CDR2 SVGAGI.

This chain connects TRBV12-3 or TRBV12-4 to TRBJ1-1; TRBD1 aligns across 10 bases. The ends lost 4 bases at V and 5 bases at J; junction bases unmatched: 10. This CDR3 has 16 amino acids. This chain's CDR3 is CASSSGQGRRGTEAFF. CDR3 DNA: TGTGCCAGCAGTTCGGGACAGGGGCGGAGGGGGACTGAAGCTTTCTTT.

This clonotype was seen only a few times. The chain's CDR3 is CAISGLTDTQYF. For the CDR3, the DNA is TGTGCCATCAGTGGACTCACAGATACGCAGTATTTT. This chain connects TRBV10-3 to TRBJ2-3; no definite D call. The CDR3 is made up of 12 amino acids. The V end was cut by 4 bases, the J end by 2 bases, with 4 bases between. CDR1 and CDR2 (germline): ENHRY, SYGVKD.

This clonotype was counted a few times. The V gene is TRBV19, the J gene TRBJ1-5; D is unresolved. The CDR3 totals 15 residues. V dropped 5 bases and J dropped 2 bases, with 13 bases sitting between them. Germline-derived CDR1 and CDR2 are LNHDA and SQIVND (reference sequence). The DNA for the CDR3 is TGTGCCAGTAGTCTCGAACCGAGGGGCAATCAGCCCCAGCATTTT. Amino acids: CASSLEPRGNQPQHF.

Turning to this clonotype: A much larger clone lies one base from this, so it may be a read error. The V call is TRBV20-1, the J call TRBJ1-1; 7 bases are shared with TRBD1. The CDR3 totals 13 residues. Per the germline V gene, CDR1 is DFQATT and CDR2 is SNEGSKA (reference sequence). CDR3 bases: TGCAGTGCTAGAGATAGGGGGCCCACTGACGCTTTCTTT. This sequence encodes CSARDRGPTDAFF.

V and J are TRBV5-1 and TRBJ2-1; D is unclear. The CDR3 extends over 16 amino acids. Germline V lookup: CDR1 SGHRS, CDR2 YFSETQ. Trimming left V 0 bases short and J 0 bases short, with 10 bases between. The CDR3 sequence is CASSLGVAVSYNEQFF. For the CDR3, the DNA is TGCGCCAGCAGCTTGGGTGTAGCAGTCTCCTACAATGAGCAGTTCTTC.

This clonotype turned up a few times. J is TRBJ1-2 and V is TRBV27; 9 bases line up with TRBD1. Germline trimming cut 8 bases from V and 5 bases from J; bases unmatched to any gene: 9. Germline loops: CDR1 MNHEY, CDR2 SMNVEV (reference sequence). The CDR3 runs 14 residues. Written as DNA, the CDR3 is TGTGCCAGCGGACCGGGACAGGGAGTATATGGCTACACCTTC. It encodes CASGPGQGVYGYTF.

This clonotype was seen a handful of times. The chain employs TRBV5-1 and TRBJ1-1; D ambiguous. Trimming stripped 3 bases from V and 6 bases from J, with 15 bases between. Germline lookup yields CDR1 SGHRS and CDR2 YFSETQ. The CDR3 extends over 14 amino acids. The CDR3 here is CASSSLGRVAEAFF. The CDR3 region has the DNA TGCGCCAGCAGCTCCCTTGGGCGGGTTGCTGAAGCTTTCTTT.

The chain uses TRBV5-1 and TRBJ2-7; TRBD2 agrees at 9 bases. The CDR3 extends over 16 amino acids. Germline CDR1 and CDR2: SGHRS and YFSETQ. Trimming took 0 bases from V and 1 from J; bases not matched to a gene: 5. CDR3 loop: CASSLDSGRWSYEQYF. For the CDR3, the DNA is TGCGCCAGCAGCTTGGATAGCGGGAGATGGTCCTACGAGCAGTACTTC.

The chain has TRBV30 and TRBJ1-4, with 7 bases lining up with TRBD1. With V trimmed by 1 base and J by 10 bases, 6 bases remained unmatched. Germline values: CDR1 GTSNPN, CDR2 SVGIG (reference sequence). CDR3 length: 13 amino acids. Here the CDR3 reads CAWSEGQTLKLFF. The CDR3 coding sequence is TGTGCCTGGAGTGAGGGACAGACATTAAAACTGTTTTTT.